This entry lists 24 T cell receptor beta chains sequenced from one sample in a study of T cell changes during pregnancy in multiple sclerosis (dated by TCRdb to the late 2010s). The library relied on the immunoSEQ multiplex PCR assay. Not all clones reach the TCRdb copy of this immuneACCESS table, which keeps in-frame sequences only. Checked studies attribute under half of the gap to unresolved V genes and leave the rest unexplained. This sample comprises over 65,000 clones, approximately 90% of them detected only once. The ten largest clones take up 2.5% of the sample. The sequencing here drew on peripheral blood, taken in the first trimester of pregnancy. The receptor set was obtained from a female donor with multiple sclerosis, enrolled in a pregnancy study.

The gene calls are TRBV19 and TRBJ2-2; no clear D gene. V was pared by 7 bases and J by 0 bases, with 12 bases between. Looked up from germline, CDR1 is LNHDA and CDR2 is SQIVND (reference sequence). The CDR3 is 15 residues long. The chain's CDR3 is CASTDGSANTGELFF. Written as DNA, the CDR3 is TGTGCCAGTACCGACGGGTCGGCGAACACCGGGGAGCTGTTTTTT. Together with reference TRBV19 and TRBJ2-2, the CDR3 gives the full variable domain: DGGITQSPKYLFRKEGQNVTLSCEQNLNHDAMYWYRQDPGQGLRLIYYSQIVNDFQKGDIAEGYSVSREKKESFPLTVTSAQKNPTAFYLCASTDGSANTGELFFGEGSRLTVL.

The rearrangement joins TRBV9 to TRBJ2-5; 11 bases are a match to TRBD1. The germline CDR1 and CDR2 sequences are SGDLS and YYNGEE. J was trimmed by 1 base and V by 3 bases; bases with no gene match: 5. CDR3 length equals 16 residues. The DNA for the CDR3 is TGTGCCAGCAGCGCCCGGGACAGGGGGGCCCAAGAGACCCAGTACTTC. Protein: CASSARDRGAQETQYF.

The sample holds one count of this clone. The V call is TRBV7-9, the J call TRBJ1-6; D might be TRBD1 (6 bases). The germline gives CDR1 SEHNR, CDR2 FQNEAQ (reference sequence). The V end lost 5 bases, the J end lost 7 bases, and 18 bases lay between the germline ends. This CDR3 contains 16 residues. CDR3: CASSPPPGGQNSPLHF. CDR3 DNA sequence: TGTGCCAGCAGCCCTCCACCGGGGGGCCAGAATTCACCCCTCCACTTT.

The chain links TRBV5-1 to TRBJ2-1, with a weak D call TRBD2 (5 bases). This CDR3 has 15 amino acids. Germline V gene sequence: CDR1 SGHRS, CDR2 YFSETQ. The V end was cut by 6 bases, the J end by 0 bases, with 13 bases between. This CDR3 reads CASTSGESSYNEQFF. The CDR3 nucleotides are TGCGCCAGCACGAGCGGAGAGAGCTCCTACAATGAGCAGTTCTTC.

The chain employs TRBV19 and TRBJ1-6; 8 nucleotides agree with TRBD1. From germline, CDR1 is LNHDA and CDR2 SQIVND (reference sequence). CDR3 length equals 13 residues. The trim removed 6 bases at V and 10 bases at J, leaving 5 bases unmatched. The CDR3 spells CASRDRGGSPLHF. The CDR3 DNA reads as TGTGCCAGTAGAGACAGGGGTGGATCACCCCTCCACTTT.

The genes are TRBV7-8 and TRBJ2-1, with 10 bases lining up with TRBD2. Germline V gives CDR1 SGHVS, CDR2 FQNEAQ. The CDR3 spans 17 residues. J was trimmed by 2 bases and V by 4 bases; bases with no gene match: 8. The CDR3: CASSSNRLAGAYNEQFF. The CDR3 nucleotides read TGTGCCAGCAGCTCCAATCGGCTAGCGGGGGCCTACAATGAGCAGTTCTTC.

The chain carries TRBV7-9 and TRBJ2-7; no clear D gene. The V gene lost 0 bases and the J gene lost 3 bases, with 6 bases spanning the gap. In germline, CDR1 is SEHNR, CDR2 FQNEAQ (reference sequence). The CDR3 loop spans 13 amino acids. The CDR3 DNA reads TGTGCCAGCAGCTTAGCGGGCAGCTACGAGCAGTACTTC. Its protein is CASSLAGSYEQYF.

The chain joins TRBV28 to TRBJ2-3; D may be TRBD2 (5 bases). The CDR3 is made up of 14 amino acids. Germline lookup yields CDR1 MDHEN and CDR2 SYDVKM. Between the trimmed V and J ends, which lost 10 bases and 2 bases, there was a span of 16 bases. DNA of the CDR3: TGTGCCACCAAGTCCGGGATACACACAGATACGCAGTATTTT. This sequence encodes CATKSGIHTDTQYF.

The chain has TRBV7-9 and TRBJ1-5; 7 bases match TRBD1. This CDR3 spans 16 amino acids. Germline V gives CDR1 SEHNR, CDR2 FQNEAQ (reference sequence). V was pared by 2 bases and J by 2 bases, with 6 bases of the junction left unmatched. The CDR3 loop is CASSLTTGVGNQPQHF. The CDR3 DNA is TGTGCCAGCAGCTTAACCACAGGGGTCGGCAATCAGCCCCAGCATTTT.

The V gene is TRBV7-9, the J gene TRBJ1-3; D may be TRBD1 (5 bases). V gave up 5 bases and J gave up 3 bases, with 14 bases separating them. The CDR3 length is 15 residues. CDR1 and CDR2 from the germline V gene are SEHNR and FQNEAQ (reference sequence). The DNA for the CDR3 is TGTGCCAGCAGCGAGATCAACCAGGGTGGAAACACCATATATTTT. Its translation is CASSEINQGGNTIYF.

The chain combines TRBV29-1 with TRBJ2-5; TRBD2 aligns across 10 bases. The V gene end was trimmed by 2 bases and the J gene end by 3 bases; junction bases not matched to a gene: 6. CDR1 and CDR2 from the germline V gene are SQVTM and ANQGSEA. This CDR3 has 15 residues. CDR3 coding DNA: TGCAGCGTTGAACACACCGGACTAGCGGAAGAGACCCAGTACTTC. Translating it yields CSVEHTGLAEETQYF.

This clone has just one count. The chain is built from TRBV6-1 and TRBJ2-7; 12 bases map to TRBD2. The CDR3 has 15 amino acids. From germline, CDR1 is MNHNS and CDR2 SASEGT. The CDR3 bases are TGTGCCAGCAGTGGAGAAGCCCTGGCCCGGACTAGCGGGATGGTC. The encoded protein is CASSGEALARTSGMV.

This chain connects TRBV19 to TRBJ2-1; 7 bases line up with TRBD1. Trimming at V came to 7 bases and at J to 5 bases, leaving 8 bases not matched to a gene. Germline CDR1 reads LNHDA; CDR2 reads SQIVND (reference sequence). This CDR3 is built from 14 residues. The DNA of the CDR3 is TGTGCCAGTAACCTCAGGGGGTTGAACAATGAGCAGTTCTTC. This translates into CASNLRGLNNEQFF.

The chain recombines TRBV11-1 with TRBJ2-7; 9 bases fit TRBD1. Looked up from germline, CDR1 is SGHAT and CDR2 is FQDESV (reference sequence). J was trimmed by 2 bases and V by 5 bases; bases with no gene match: 7. The CDR3 has 15 amino acids. In DNA form, the CDR3 reads TGTGCCAGCAGCAAACTCCGGGACAGGGCCTACGAGCAGTACTTC. Translated, it gives CASSKLRDRAYEQYF.

CDR3 coding DNA: TGTGCCAGCAGTCCCGGGACAGGGCTTAACTATGGCTACACCTTC. Protein product: CASSPGTGLNYGYTF. This chain connects TRBV6-5 to TRBJ1-2, with 9 bases that match TRBD1. This CDR3 is 15 amino acids long. J lost 1 base, V lost 5 bases, and 5 bases had no gene match. Germline CDR1 and CDR2: MNHEY and SVGAGI.

The chain joins TRBV5-1 to TRBJ2-1, with TRBD1 identical over 9 bases. The CDR3 covers 16 residues. The germline gives CDR1 SGHRS, CDR2 YFSETQ. V shed 0 bases and J 5 bases; nucleotides not matched to a gene: 6. The DNA of the CDR3 is TGCGCCAGCAGCTTGGCGGGACAGGGAAGCGACAATGAGCAGTTCTTC. Encoded protein: CASSLAGQGSDNEQFF.

This chain's CDR3 is CASSLGVGSPKNEKLFF. CDR3 nucleotide sequence: TGTGCCAGCAGCTTAGGTGTCGGGTCTCCCAAAAATGAAAAACTGTTTTTT. The chain carries TRBV5-6 and TRBJ1-4; D gene uncertain. Trimming removed 2 bases at V and 5 bases at J, with 19 bases between. The germline V gene has CDR1 SGHDT and CDR2 YYEEEE. This CDR3 is 17 amino acids long.

CDR3 sequence reads: CASSLYQGGRANEKLFF. CDR3 in DNA: TGTGCCAGTAGTCTCTACCAGGGAGGTAGGGCTAATGAAAAACTGTTTTTT. The V and J genes are TRBV19 and TRBJ1-4; possibly TRBD1 for D (5 bases). The CDR3 sequence is 17 residues long. With 5 bases removed from V and 3 bases from J, the gap between germline ends came to 19 bases. From germline, CDR1 is LNHDA and CDR2 SQIVND (reference sequence).

V and J are TRBV15 and TRBJ1-2, with D possibly being TRBD1 (6 bases). V lost 3 bases and J 7 bases, leaving 15 bases between the germline ends. The CDR3 length is 14 residues. Germline-derived CDR1 and CDR2 are LNHNV and YYDKDF (reference sequence). DNA of the CDR3: TGTGCCACCAGCAGTACAGGGACCCTCCCTGGCTACACCTTC. Encoded protein: CATSSTGTLPGYTF.

The rearrangement uses TRBV30 and TRBJ1-2, with TRBD1 identical over 8 bases. Losses at the gene ends were 3 bases for V and 1 base for J; bases not matched to a gene: 10. Germline V CDR1 and CDR2: GTSNPN, SVGIG (reference sequence). The CDR3 spans 16 residues. CDR3 DNA sequence: TGTGCCTGGAGCGGAACAGGGGGTTTCGTTAACTATGGCTACACCTTC. Protein product: CAWSGTGGFVNYGYTF.

This chain links TRBV11-1 with TRBJ1-1; TRBD1 aligns across 8 bases. Germline values: CDR1 SGHAT, CDR2 FQDESV (reference sequence). J lost 2 bases, V lost 2 bases, and 7 bases had no gene match. CDR3 length equals 16 residues. CDR3 protein: CASSLRGTGINTEAFF. As DNA, the CDR3 is TGTGCCAGCAGCTTAAGAGGGACAGGAATCAACACTGAAGCTTTCTTT.

The chain has TRBV2 and TRBJ2-5, with D unclear. This CDR3 has 11 residues. V was pared by 6 bases and J by 4 bases, with 6 bases between. Germline V gives CDR1 SNHLY, CDR2 FYNNEI. CDR3 in amino acids: CASRRGETQYF. CDR3 coding DNA: TGTGCCAGCAGGAGAGGAGAGACCCAGTACTTC.

The V and J genes are TRBV9 and TRBJ1-3; 7 bases agree with TRBD1. Trimming took 3 bases from V and 2 from J; bases not matched to a gene: 2. The CDR3 totals 14 residues. The germline gives CDR1 SGDLS, CDR2 YYNGEE. Here the CDR3 reads CASSGDSAGNTIYF. The CDR3 DNA follows: TGTGCCAGCAGCGGGGACAGCGCTGGAAACACCATATATTTT.

This clone was observed a few times. The rearrangement joins TRBV18 to TRBJ1-1; tentatively, D is TRBD1 (5 bases). Germline assignment: CDR1 KGHSH and CDR2 LQKENI. The germline V and J ends were trimmed by 4 bases and 0 bases, with 12 bases remaining between them. This CDR3 has 15 amino acids. CDR3: CASSLGDSMNTEAFF. In DNA form, the CDR3 reads TGTGCCAGCTCACTAGGAGACAGCATGAACACTGAAGCTTTCTTT.